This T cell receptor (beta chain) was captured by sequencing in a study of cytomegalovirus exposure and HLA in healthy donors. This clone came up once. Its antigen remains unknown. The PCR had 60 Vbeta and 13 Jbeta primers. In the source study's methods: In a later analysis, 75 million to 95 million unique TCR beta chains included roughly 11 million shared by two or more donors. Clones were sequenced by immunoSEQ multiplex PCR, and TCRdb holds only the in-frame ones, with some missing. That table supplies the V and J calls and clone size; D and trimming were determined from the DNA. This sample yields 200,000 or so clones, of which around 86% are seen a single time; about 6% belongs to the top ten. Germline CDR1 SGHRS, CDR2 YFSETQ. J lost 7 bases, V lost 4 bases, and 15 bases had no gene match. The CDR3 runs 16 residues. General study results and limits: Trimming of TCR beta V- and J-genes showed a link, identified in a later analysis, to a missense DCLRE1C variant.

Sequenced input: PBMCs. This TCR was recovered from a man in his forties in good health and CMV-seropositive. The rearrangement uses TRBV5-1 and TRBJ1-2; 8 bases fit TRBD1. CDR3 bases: TGCGCCAGCAGCCCCCGACAGGGGAAATCCTTCGGTGGCTACACCTTC. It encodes CASSPRQGKSFGGYTF. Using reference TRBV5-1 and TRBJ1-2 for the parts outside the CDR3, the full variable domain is KAGVTQTPRYLIKTRGQQVTLSCSPISGHRSVSWYQQTPGQGLQFLFEYFSETQRNKGNFPGRFSGRQFSNSRSEMNVSTLELGDSALYLCASSPRQGKSFGGYTFGSGTRLTVV.